A selection of T cell receptor beta chains follows, all from one sample in a study of blood T cell repertoires in COVID-19. TCRdb's table, derived via immunoSEQ multiplex PCR, lists solely in-frame clones and lacks some. This sample yields approximately 54,000 clones, of which over 90% are seen a single time; 3.9% belongs to the top ten. Sequenced material: peripheral blood. These receptor sequences come from a man aged 45-65 years with acute or convalescent COVID-19. Both conserved end residues are part of each CDR3. The order of the fields is J gene, D gene, clone size, CDR3 length, V gene, CDR3 DNA, CDR3 protein. D genes are given only for firm matches. Part of the rows lack a size; the others show once, few, many or a class for expanded clones.

>TRBJ2-2|TRBD1|once|19|TRBV5-5
TGTGCCAGCAGCGCAGAGACAGGGGCCTATCACCTGATCACCGGGGAGCTGTTTTTT
CASSAETGAYHLITGELFF
>TRBJ2-6|NA|NA|18|TRBV18
TGTGCCAGCTCACCACCGATCAGGGTGGTTGCTAGGGCCAACGTCCTGACTTTC
CASSPPIRVVARANVLTF
>TRBJ1-4|NA|NA|15|TRBV19
TGTGCCAGTACCGTCCGGGGCAGGGGTACTGAAAAACTGTTTTTT
CASTVRGRGTEKLFF
>TRBJ1-3|TRBD1|few|16|TRBV7-9
TGTGCCAGCAGCCCTAGACAGGGGGCTACTGGAAACACCATATATTTT
CASSPRQGATGNTIYF
>TRBJ1-4|NA|NA|17|TRBV2
TGTGCCAGCAGCCTATCTCTCTACTCAGGGTCTCGGGAAAAACTGTTTTTT
CASSLSLYSGSREKLFF
>TRBJ2-6|TRBD1|NA|17|TRBV5-4
TGTGCCAGCAGCTTGGGGGATGGGACAGGAACGACCAACGTCCTGACTTTC
CASSLGDGTGTTNVLTF
>TRBJ1-4|NA|NA|17|TRBV5-1
TGCGCCAGCAGCTTGGACCCTTACAGGGAGAGGGGTGAAAAACTGTTTTTT
CASSLDPYRERGEKLFF
>TRBJ2-1|TRBD2|NA|16|TRBV19
TGTGCCAGTAGTATTACTAGCGGGAGAATTCAGGATGAGCAGTTCTTC
CASSITSGRIQDEQFF
>TRBJ1-1|NA|medium-sized|15|TRBV5-4
TGTGCCAGCAGCTTGGGGCCGGGGGGGAACACTGAAGCTTTCTTT
CASSLGPGGNTEAFF
>TRBJ1-1|NA|NA|14|TRBV19
TGTGCCAGTACCGCCCTTGGCCCGAACACTGAAGCTTTCTTT
CASTALGPNTEAFF
>TRBJ1-2|NA|NA|14|TRBV9
TGTGCCAGCAGCTCCCGGGGGGGGAACTATGGCTACACCTTC
CASSSRGGNYGYTF
>TRBJ2-3|TRBD2|NA|14|TRBV24-1
TGTGCCACCAGTGAGCGGACTAGCGGGGATACGCAGTATTTT
CATSERTSGDTQYF
>TRBJ2-6|TRBD1|NA|14|TRBV5-6
TGTGCCAGCAGCTCGACAGGGTTCGGCAACGTCCTGACTTTC
CASSSTGFGNVLTF
>TRBJ1-4|NA|once|14|TRBV18
TGTGCCAGCTCACCCCAGGGGATGAATGAAAAACTGTTTTTT
CASSPQGMNEKLFF
>TRBJ2-1|TRBD2|NA|16|TRBV15
TGTGCCACCAGCAGACCTACTAGCGGGAGGCGCAATGAGCAGTTCTTC
CATSRPTSGRRNEQFF
>TRBJ2-1|NA|NA|14|TRBV20-1
TGCAGTGCTAGTAGGGGGACTACCTACAATGAGCAGTTCTTC
CSASRGTTYNEQFF
>TRBJ1-2|TRBD1|NA|14|TRBV7-9
TGTGCCAGCAGCCGCGGACAGGGAGACTATGGCTACACCTTC
CASSRGQGDYGYTF
>TRBJ2-5|TRBD2|NA|16|TRBV27
TGTGCCAGCAGTCTCACAGTGGGGGGGGGTGGAGAGACCCAGTACTTC
CASSLTVGGGGETQYF
>TRBJ1-6|NA|NA|15|TRBV25-1
TGTGCCAGCAGTGACGGACAGATCTATAATTCACCCCTCCACTTT
CASSDGQIYNSPLHF
>TRBJ1-5|TRBD1|NA|15|TRBV6-1
TGTGCCAGCAGTGAATCCTCTGGGCAGGGGGCAAGTCAGCATTTT
CASSESSGQGASQHF
>TRBJ2-1|TRBD2|NA|17|TRBV27
TGTGCCAGCACCTGGAAGGGACTAGCGGGGGCCTACAATGAGCAGTTCTTC
CASTWKGLAGAYNEQFF
>TRBJ2-7|TRBD2|NA|17|TRBV3-1/TRBV3-2
TGTGCCAGCAGCCAAGGGCTCCCGGGAGGCGATGTTTACGAGCAGTACTTC
CASSQGLPGGDVYEQYF
>TRBJ1-3|TRBD1|NA|14|TRBV6-5
TGTGCCAGCAGTAGGGACAGTTCTGGAAACACCATATATTTT
CASSRDSSGNTIYF
>TRBJ2-1|TRBD2|once|16|TRBV11-2
TGTGCCAGCAGGGAGATCAGCGGGAGGGCCAGGAATGAGCAGTTCTTC
CASREISGRARNEQFF
>TRBJ2-3|TRBD1|NA|15|TRBV11-3
TGTGCCAGCAGCACCCGACAGGGAAGCACAGATACGCAGTATTTT
CASSTRQGSTDTQYF
>TRBJ1-1|NA|NA|16|TRBV18
TGTGCCAGCTCACCATTCCCTGGACAGTTGAACACTGAAGCTTTCTTT
CASSPFPGQLNTEAFF
>TRBJ2-5|TRBD2|NA|15|TRBV9
TGTGCCAGCAGCCCGGGACTAGTCACGGGGGAGACCCAGTACTTC
CASSPGLVTGETQYF
>TRBJ2-5|NA|NA|15|TRBV12-2
TGTGCAAGTCGCCACCTTTTCCGGGGTCATTGGACCCAGTACTTC
CASRHLFRGHWTQYF
>TRBJ2-3|TRBD2|NA|19|TRBV5-1
TGCGCCAGCAGCTTGGTCGTACTAGCGGGTCCTCATAGCACAGATACGCAGTATTTT
CASSLVVLAGPHSTDTQYF
>TRBJ2-6|NA|NA|15|TRBV7-9
TGTGCCAGCAGCCACGCGGGGTCCGGGGCCAACGTCCTGACTTTC
CASSHAGSGANVLTF
>TRBJ2-1|TRBD2|NA|17|TRBV4-1
TGCGCCAGCAGCCAAGATCCCTTAGCGGGAGCCCACAATGAGCAGTTCTTC
CASSQDPLAGAHNEQFF
>TRBJ2-3|NA|NA|12|TRBV10-3
TGTGCCATAAAGGCGGGAACAGATACGCAGTATTTT
CAIKAGTDTQYF
>TRBJ2-1|NA|NA|13|TRBV19
TGTGCCAGTACAGGGGGGCGCAAGAATGAGCAGTTCTTC
CASTGGRKNEQFF
>TRBJ2-3|TRBD2|NA|15|TRBV6-5
TGTGCCAGCAGGGCTAGCGGGCATAGCACAGATACGCAGTATTTT
CASRASGHSTDTQYF
>TRBJ2-2|NA|NA|16|TRBV27
TGTGCCAGCGGTACCCAGGGGTCCGTTTCGACCGGGGAGCTGTTTTTT
CASGTQGSVSTGELFF
>TRBJ2-7|NA|NA|14|TRBV29-1
TGCAGCGTTTCAGGGCAGTATACTACCTACGAGCAGTACTTC
CSVSGQYTTYEQYF
>TRBJ1-2|NA|few|13|TRBV7-9
TGTGCCAGCAGCTTAGCGCAGGGATATGGCTACACCTTC
CASSLAQGYGYTF
>TRBJ1-5|NA|NA|16|TRBV7-2
TGTGCCAGCAGCTTAGCGCCAGGGGCGAGCAATCAGCCCCAGCATTTT
CASSLAPGASNQPQHF
>TRBJ1-2|TRBD1|NA|13|TRBV28
TGTGCCAGCCGTGACAGGGGAGGCTATGGCTACACCTTC
CASRDRGGYGYTF
>TRBJ2-3|NA|NA|17|TRBV9
TGTGCCAGCAGCGTAGAGGCCCCCCCGGAGGTCACAGATACGCAGTATTTT
CASSVEAPPEVTDTQYF